This T cell receptor (beta chain) was found in a study of CD8+ T cells in alopecia areata. Treatment described: oral pan-JAK inhibitor, 5-10 mg twice daily. Sequencing relied on a cDNA template that was reverse transcribed from extracted RNA. Sequencing used immunoSEQ multiplex PCR; TCRdb keeps in-frame clones, though not all of them. This sample has about 180,000 clones, with approximately 51% found just once. The CDR3 sequence is 13 residues long. Trimming removed 1 base at V and 3 bases at J, with 6 bases between. Germline-derived CDR1 and CDR2 are LNHDA and SQIVND (reference sequence). The input for sequencing was CD8+ T cells sorted from blood, taken between weeks 51 and 54, from a patient treated with tofacitinib. This receptor was obtained from a human donor with alopecia areata. The chain employs TRBV19 and TRBJ1-2, with D unclear. The CDR3 region is CASSIVGYYGYTF. In DNA form, the CDR3 reads TGTGCCAGTAGTATAGTAGGCTACTATGGCTACACCTTC.